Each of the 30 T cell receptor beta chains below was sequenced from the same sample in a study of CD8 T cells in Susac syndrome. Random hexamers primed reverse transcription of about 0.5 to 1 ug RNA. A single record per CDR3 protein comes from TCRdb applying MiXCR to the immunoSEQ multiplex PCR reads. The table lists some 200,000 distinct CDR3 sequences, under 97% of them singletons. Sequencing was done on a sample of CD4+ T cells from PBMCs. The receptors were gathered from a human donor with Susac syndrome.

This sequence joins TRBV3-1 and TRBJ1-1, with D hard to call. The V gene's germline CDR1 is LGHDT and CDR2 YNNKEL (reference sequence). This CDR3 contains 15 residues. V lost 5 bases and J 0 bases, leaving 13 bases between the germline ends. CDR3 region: CASSTQAAVNTEAFF. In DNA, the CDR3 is TGTGCCAGCAGCACCCAGGCGGCTGTGAACACTGAAGCTTTCTTT.

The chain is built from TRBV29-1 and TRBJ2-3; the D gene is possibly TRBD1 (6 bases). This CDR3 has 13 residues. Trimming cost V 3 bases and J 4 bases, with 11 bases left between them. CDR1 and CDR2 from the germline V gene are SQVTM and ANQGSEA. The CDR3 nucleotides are TGCAGCGTTGACCCGACAGGCCCAGATACGCAGTATTTT. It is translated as CSVDPTGPDTQYF.

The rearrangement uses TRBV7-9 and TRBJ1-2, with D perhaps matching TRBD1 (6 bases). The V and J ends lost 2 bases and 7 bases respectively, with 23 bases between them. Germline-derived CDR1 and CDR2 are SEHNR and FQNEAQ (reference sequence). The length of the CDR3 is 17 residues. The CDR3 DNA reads TGTGCCAGCAGCTTACCGAAATCCAGGGGAGTAAGTAGTGGCTACACCTTC. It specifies CASSLPKSRGVSSGYTF.

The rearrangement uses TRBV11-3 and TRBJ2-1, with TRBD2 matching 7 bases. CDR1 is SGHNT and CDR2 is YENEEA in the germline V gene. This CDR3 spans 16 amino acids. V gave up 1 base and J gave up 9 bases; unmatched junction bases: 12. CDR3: CASSLGAGGTFSEQFF. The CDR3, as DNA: TGTGCCAGCAGCTTAGGGGCCGGGGGGACCTTCAGTGAGCAGTTCTTC.

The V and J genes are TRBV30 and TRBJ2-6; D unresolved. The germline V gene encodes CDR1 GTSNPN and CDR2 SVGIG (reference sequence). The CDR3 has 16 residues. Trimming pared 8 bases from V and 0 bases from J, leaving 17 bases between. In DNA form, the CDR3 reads TGTGCCGGCATCAGAGGCCACCTCTCTGGGGCCAACGTCCTGACTTTC. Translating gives CAGIRGHLSGANVLTF.

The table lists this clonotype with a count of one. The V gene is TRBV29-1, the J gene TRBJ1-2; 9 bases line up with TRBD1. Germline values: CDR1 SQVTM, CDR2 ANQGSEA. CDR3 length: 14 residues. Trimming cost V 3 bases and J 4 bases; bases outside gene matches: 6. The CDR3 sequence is CSVDIQGAGYGYTF. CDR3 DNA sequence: TGCAGCGTTGATATACAGGGGGCCGGCTATGGCTACACCTTC.

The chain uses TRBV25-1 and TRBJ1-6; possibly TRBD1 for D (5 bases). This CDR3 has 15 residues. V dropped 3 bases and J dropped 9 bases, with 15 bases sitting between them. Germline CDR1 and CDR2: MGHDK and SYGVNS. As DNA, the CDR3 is TGTGCCAGCAGTGACCCGGCAGGGCCCTCTTCACCCCTCCACTTT. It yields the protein CASSDPAGPSSPLHF.

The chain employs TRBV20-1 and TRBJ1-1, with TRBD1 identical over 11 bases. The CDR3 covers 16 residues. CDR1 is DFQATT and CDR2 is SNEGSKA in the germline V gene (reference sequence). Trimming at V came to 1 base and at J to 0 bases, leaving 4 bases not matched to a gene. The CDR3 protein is CSARAGQGAVNTEAFF. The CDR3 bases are TGCAGTGCTAGAGCCGGACAGGGGGCCGTGAACACTGAAGCTTTCTTT.

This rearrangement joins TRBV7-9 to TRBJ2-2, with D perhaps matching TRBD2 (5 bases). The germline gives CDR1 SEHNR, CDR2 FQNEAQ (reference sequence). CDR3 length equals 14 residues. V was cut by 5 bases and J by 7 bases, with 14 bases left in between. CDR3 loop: CASSPERFGGELFF. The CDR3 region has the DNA TGTGCCAGCAGCCCCGAGCGGTTCGGCGGGGAGCTGTTTTTT.

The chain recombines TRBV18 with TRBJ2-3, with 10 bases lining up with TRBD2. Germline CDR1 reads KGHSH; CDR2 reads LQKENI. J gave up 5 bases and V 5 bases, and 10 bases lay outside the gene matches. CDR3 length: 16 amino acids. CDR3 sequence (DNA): TGTGCCAGCTCATCGCTATTGCTAGCGGGGGAAGATACGCAGTATTTT. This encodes CASSSLLLAGEDTQYF.

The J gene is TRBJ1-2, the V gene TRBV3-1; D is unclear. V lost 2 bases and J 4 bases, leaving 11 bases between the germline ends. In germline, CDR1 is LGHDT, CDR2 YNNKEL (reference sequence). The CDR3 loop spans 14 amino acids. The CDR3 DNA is TGTGCCAGCAGCCAAAGTCGGGTCGCCTATGGCTACACCTTC. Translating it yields CASSQSRVAYGYTF.

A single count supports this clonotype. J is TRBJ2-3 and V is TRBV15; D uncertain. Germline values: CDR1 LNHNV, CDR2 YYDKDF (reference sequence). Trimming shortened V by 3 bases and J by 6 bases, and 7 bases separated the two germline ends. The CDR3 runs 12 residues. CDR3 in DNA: TGTGCCACCAGCAGGGTTTGGGATACGCAGTATTTT. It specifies CATSRVWDTQYF.

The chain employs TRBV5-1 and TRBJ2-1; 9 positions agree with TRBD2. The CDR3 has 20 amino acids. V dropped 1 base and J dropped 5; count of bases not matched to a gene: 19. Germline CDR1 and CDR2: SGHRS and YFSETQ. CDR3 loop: CASSLNIAGGRVGVDNEQFF. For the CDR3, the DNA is TGCGCCAGCAGCTTGAATATCGCGGGGGGGCGAGTCGGCGTCGACAATGAGCAGTTCTTC.

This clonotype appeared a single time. CDR3 sequence: CASSFRRGMSDTQYF. CDR3 bases: TGTGCCAGCAGCTTCCGGCGGGGGATGTCGGATACGCAGTATTTT. This rearrangement joins TRBV7-2 to TRBJ2-3, with TRBD2 matching over 7 bases. Germline CDR1 and CDR2: SGHTA and FQGNSA. This CDR3 has 15 amino acids. Trimming at V came to 3 bases and at J to 6 bases, leaving 9 bases not matched to a gene.

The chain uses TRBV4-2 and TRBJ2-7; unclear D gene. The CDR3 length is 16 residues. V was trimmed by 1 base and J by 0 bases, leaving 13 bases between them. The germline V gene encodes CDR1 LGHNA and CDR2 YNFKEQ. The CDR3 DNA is TGTGCCAGCAGCCAAGTCACCGCAGAGGTCTCCTACGAGCAGTACTTC. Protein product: CASSQVTAEVSYEQYF.

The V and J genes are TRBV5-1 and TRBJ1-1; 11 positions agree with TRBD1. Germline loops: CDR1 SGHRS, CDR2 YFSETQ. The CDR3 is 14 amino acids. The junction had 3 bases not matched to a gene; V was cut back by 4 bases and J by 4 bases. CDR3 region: CASSAGQGGTEAFF. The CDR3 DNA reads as TGCGCCAGCAGCGCGGGACAGGGGGGCACTGAAGCTTTCTTT.

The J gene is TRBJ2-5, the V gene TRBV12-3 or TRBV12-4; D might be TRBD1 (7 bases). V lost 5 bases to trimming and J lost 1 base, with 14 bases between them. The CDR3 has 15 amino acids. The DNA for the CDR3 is TGTGCCAGCAGTCCCCGACAGGGAGGCCAAGAGACCCAGTACTTC. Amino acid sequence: CASSPRQGGQETQYF.

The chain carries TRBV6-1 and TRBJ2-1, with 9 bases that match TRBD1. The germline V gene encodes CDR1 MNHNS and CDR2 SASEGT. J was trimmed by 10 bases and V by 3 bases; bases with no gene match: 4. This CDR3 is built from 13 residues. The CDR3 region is CASSEGQGGEQFF. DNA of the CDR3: TGTGCCAGCAGTGAGGGACAGGGTGGCGAGCAGTTCTTC.

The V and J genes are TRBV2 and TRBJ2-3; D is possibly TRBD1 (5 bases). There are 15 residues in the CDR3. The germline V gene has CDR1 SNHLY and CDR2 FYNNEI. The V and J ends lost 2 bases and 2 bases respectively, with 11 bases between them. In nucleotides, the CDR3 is TGTGCCAGCAGTGAATCAGGGTTTGACACAGATACGCAGTATTTT. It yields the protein CASSESGFDTDTQYF.

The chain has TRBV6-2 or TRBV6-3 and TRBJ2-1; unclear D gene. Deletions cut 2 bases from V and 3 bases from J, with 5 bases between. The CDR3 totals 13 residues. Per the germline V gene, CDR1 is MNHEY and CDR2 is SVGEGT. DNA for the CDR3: TGTGCCAGCAGTTACACAGACTACAATGAGCAGTTCTTC. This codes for CASSYTDYNEQFF.

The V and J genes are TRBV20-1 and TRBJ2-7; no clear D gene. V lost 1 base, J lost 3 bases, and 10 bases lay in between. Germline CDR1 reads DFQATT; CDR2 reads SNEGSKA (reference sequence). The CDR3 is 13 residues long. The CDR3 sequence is CSARVGLYYEQYF. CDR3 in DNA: TGCAGTGCTAGAGTAGGTCTATACTACGAGCAGTACTTC.

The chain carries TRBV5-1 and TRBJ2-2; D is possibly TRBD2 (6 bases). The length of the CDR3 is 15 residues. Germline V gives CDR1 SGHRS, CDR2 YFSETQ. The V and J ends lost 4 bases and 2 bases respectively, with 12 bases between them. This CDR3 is CASSQLASNTGELFF. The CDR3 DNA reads TGCGCCAGCAGCCAACTAGCTTCCAACACCGGGGAGCTGTTTTTT.

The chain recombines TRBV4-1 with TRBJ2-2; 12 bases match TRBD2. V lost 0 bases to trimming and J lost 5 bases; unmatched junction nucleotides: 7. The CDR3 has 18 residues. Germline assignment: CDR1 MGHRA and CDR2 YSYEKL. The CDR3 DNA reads TGCGCCAGCAGCCAAGATCTAGCGGGGGGGCTTGGGACCGGGGAGCTGTTTTTT. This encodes CASSQDLAGGLGTGELFF.

DNA for the CDR3: TGTGCCAGCAGTCCCGAAACGGGACAGGTAGCTTTCTTT. Residues: CASSPETGQVAFF. The chain uses TRBV2 and TRBJ1-1; 8 nucleotides match TRBD1. The CDR3 has 13 amino acids. V lost 5 bases to trimming and J lost 10 bases; unmatched junction nucleotides: 9. Per germline, CDR1 SNHLY and CDR2 FYNNEI. Looking up the rest from reference TRBV2 and TRBJ1-1 gives the full variable domain: EPEVTQTPSHQVTQMGQEVILRCVPISNHLYFYWYRQILGQKVEFLVSFYNNEISEKSEIFDDQFSVERPDGSNFTLKIRSTKLEDSAMYFCASSPETGQVAFFGQGTRLTVV.

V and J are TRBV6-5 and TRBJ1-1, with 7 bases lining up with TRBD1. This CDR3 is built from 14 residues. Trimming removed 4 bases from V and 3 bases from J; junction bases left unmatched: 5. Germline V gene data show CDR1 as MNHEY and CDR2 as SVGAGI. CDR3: CASSSQGVHTEAFF. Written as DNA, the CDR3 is TGTGCCAGCAGTTCCCAGGGGGTTCACACTGAAGCTTTCTTT.

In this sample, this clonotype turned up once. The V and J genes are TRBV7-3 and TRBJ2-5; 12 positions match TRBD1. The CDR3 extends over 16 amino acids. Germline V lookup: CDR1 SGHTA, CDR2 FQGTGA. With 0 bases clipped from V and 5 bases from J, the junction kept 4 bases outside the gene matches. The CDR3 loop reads CASSLTGQGAGETQYF. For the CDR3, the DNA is TGTGCCAGCAGCTTAACGGGACAGGGGGCTGGGGAGACCCAGTACTTC. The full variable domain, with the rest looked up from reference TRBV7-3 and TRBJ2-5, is GAGVSQTPSNKVTEKGKYVELRCDPISGHTALYWYRQSLGQGPEFLIYFQGTGAADDSGLPNDRFFAVRPEGSVSTLKIQRTERGDSAVYLCASSLTGQGAGETQYFGPGTRLLVL.

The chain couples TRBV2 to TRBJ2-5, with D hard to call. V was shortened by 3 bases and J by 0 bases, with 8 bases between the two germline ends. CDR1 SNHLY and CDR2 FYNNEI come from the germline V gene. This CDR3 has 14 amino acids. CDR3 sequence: CASSDMSYQETQYF. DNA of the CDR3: TGTGCCAGCAGTGATATGTCGTACCAAGAGACCCAGTACTTC.

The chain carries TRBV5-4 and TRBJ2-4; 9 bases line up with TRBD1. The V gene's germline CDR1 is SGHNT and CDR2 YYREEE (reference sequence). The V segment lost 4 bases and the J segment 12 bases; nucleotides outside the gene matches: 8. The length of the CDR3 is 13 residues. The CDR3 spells CASSGFYRGRQYF. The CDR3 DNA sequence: TGTGCCAGCAGCGGGTTTTACAGGGGGCGTCAGTACTTC.

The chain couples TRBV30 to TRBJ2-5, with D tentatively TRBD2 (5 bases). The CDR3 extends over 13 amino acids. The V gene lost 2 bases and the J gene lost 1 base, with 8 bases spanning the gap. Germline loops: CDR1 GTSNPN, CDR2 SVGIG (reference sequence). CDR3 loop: CAWSSGIQETQYF. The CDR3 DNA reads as TGTGCCTGGAGTTCCGGGATCCAAGAGACCCAGTACTTC. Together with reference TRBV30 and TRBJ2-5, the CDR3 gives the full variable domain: SQTIHQWPATLVQPVGSPLSLECTVEGTSNPNLYWYRQAAGRGLQLLFYSVGIGQISSEVPQNLSASRPQDRQFILSSKKLLLSDSGFYLCAWSSGIQETQYFGPGTRLLVL.

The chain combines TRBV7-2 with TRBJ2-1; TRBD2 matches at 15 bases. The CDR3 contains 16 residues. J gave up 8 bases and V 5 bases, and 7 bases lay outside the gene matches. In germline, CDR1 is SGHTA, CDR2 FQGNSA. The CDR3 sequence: CASSRRTSGGADEQFF. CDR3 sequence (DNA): TGTGCCAGCAGCCGCCGGACTAGCGGGGGGGCCGATGAGCAGTTCTTC.